The entry below gives a single T cell receptor (beta chain) sequence along with its context. The antigen remains unidentified. The quantity of total RNA per TCR library was approximately 3.5 ug. Samples each yielded cDNA through eight separate reactions. Each UMI harboured a 6-nucleotide sample barcode and was appended via template switching. TCRdb derives one entry per CDR3 protein from the 5' RACE reads, leaving out DNA. With more than 110,000 distinct CDR3 sequences in the sample, the ten largest clones hold 1.2%. The sample is drawn from a study of monozygotic twins with inflammatory bowel disease. Overall study findings and caveats: TCRbeta diversity (inverse Simpson) was lower in IBD patients than in healthy co-twins.

The CDR3 spans 15 residues. This TCR was recovered from a human donor with ulcerative colitis or Crohn's disease, or a healthy co-twin of an affected twin (not recorded which). The gene calls are TRBV12-3 or TRBV12-4 and TRBJ1-5; the TRBD1 assignment by TCRdb is unverifiable without DNA. Source material: blood. The chain's CDR3 is CASTWTDLSNQPQHF.